This TCR beta chain was sequenced for a study of blood T cell repertoires in COVID-19. Method: immunoSEQ multiplex PCR; TCRdb's copy keeps in-frame clones and lacks some. The repertoire has 130,000 to 150,000 clones, 75% to 90% of them found once; the top ten carry approximately 4%. Participant reports of clinical history set cohort assignment. Exposed study participants had met a COVID-19 case within 2 weeks before entry. The sample comprised PBMCs or T cells enriched from blood (not recorded which). This TCR came from a woman in her thirties or forties who had been exposed to COVID-19.

The CDR3 bases are TGCGCCAGCAGCGTACGCGGGGGGTACAATGAGCAGTTCTTC. Amino acid sequence: CASSVRGGYNEQFF. The chain has TRBV5-1 and TRBJ2-1; 8 bases agree with TRBD2. Germline V lookup: CDR1 SGHRS, CDR2 YFSETQ. Unmatched junction bases numbered 4, after V lost 4 bases and J lost 4 bases. The CDR3 is made up of 14 amino acids. The entire variable domain, with the rest obtained from reference TRBV5-1 and TRBJ2-1, is as follows: KAGVTQTPRYLIKTRGQQVTLSCSPISGHRSVSWYQQTPGQGLQFLFEYFSETQRNKGNFPGRFSGRQFSNSRSEMNVSTLELGDSALYLCASSVRGGYNEQFFGPGTRLTVL.